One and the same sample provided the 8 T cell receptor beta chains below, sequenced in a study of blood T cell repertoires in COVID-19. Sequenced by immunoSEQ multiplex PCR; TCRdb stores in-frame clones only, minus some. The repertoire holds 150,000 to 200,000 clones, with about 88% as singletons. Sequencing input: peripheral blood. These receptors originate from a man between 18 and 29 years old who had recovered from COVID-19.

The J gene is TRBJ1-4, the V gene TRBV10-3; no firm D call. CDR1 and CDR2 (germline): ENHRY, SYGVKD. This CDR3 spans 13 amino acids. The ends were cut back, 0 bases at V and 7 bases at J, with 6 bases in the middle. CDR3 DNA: TGTGCCATCAGTGAGTCCCGGGGTGAAAAACTGTTTTTT. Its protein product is CAISESRGEKLFF.

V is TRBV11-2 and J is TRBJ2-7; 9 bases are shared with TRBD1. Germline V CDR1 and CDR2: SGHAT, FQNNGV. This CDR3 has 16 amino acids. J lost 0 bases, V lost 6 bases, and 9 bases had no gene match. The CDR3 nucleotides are TGTGCCAGCAGTCAGAGCCGGGACAGGGTCTCCTACGAGCAGTACTTC. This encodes CASSQSRDRVSYEQYF. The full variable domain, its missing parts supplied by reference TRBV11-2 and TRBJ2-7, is EAGVAQSPRYKIIEKRQSVAFWCNPISGHATLYWYQQILGQGPKLLIQFQNNGVVDDSQLPKDRFSAERLKGVDSTLKIQPAKLEDSAVYLCASSQSRDRVSYEQYFGPGTRLTVT.

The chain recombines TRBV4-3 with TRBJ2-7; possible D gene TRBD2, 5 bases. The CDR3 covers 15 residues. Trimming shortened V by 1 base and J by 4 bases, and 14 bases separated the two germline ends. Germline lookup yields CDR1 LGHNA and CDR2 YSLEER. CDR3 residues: CASSQVDSLAYEQYF. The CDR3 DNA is TGCGCCAGCAGCCAAGTGGACTCTCTAGCATACGAGCAGTACTTC.

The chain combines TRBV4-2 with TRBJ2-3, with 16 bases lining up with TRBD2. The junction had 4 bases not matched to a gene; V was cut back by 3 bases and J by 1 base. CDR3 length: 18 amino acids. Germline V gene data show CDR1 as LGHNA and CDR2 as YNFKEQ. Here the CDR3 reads CASSQGTSGRAGTDTQYF. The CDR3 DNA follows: TGTGCCAGCAGCCAGGGGACTAGCGGGAGGGCCGGCACAGATACGCAGTATTTT.

The CDR3 here is CASSSGGDTQYF. As DNA, the CDR3 is TGTGCCAGCAGCTCGGGCGGGGATACGCAGTATTTT. The rearrangement links TRBV5-4 to TRBJ2-3; TRBD2 is a possible D gene (5 bases). The CDR3 is 12 amino acids. V was trimmed by 3 bases and J by 6 bases, leaving 8 bases between them. The germline V gene encodes CDR1 SGHNT and CDR2 YYREEE (reference sequence).

CDR3 region: CASSSGVLAGGLNEQFF. CDR3 bases: TGTGCCAGCAGTTCGGGAGTTCTAGCGGGAGGACTCAATGAGCAGTTCTTC. The chain is built from TRBV7-2 and TRBJ2-1; 11 nucleotides match TRBD2. The CDR3 length is 17 residues. The germline V gene encodes CDR1 SGHTA and CDR2 FQGNSA. V lost 6 bases and J lost 6; bases outside the gene matches: 13.

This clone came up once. CDR3 protein: CASSAGTKNTEAFF. The CDR3 DNA reads TGTGCCAGTAGCGCCGGGACAAAGAACACTGAAGCTTTCTTT. The chain links TRBV19 to TRBJ1-1; possibly TRBD1 for D (6 bases). The CDR3 loop spans 14 amino acids. Between the trimmed V and J ends, which lost 6 bases and 1 base, there was a span of 12 bases. Germline-derived CDR1 and CDR2 are LNHDA and SQIVND (reference sequence). Full variable domain (outside the CDR3, taken from reference TRBV19 and TRBJ1-1): DGGITQSPKYLFRKEGQNVTLSCEQNLNHDAMYWYRQDPGQGLRLIYYSQIVNDFQKGDIAEGYSVSREKKESFPLTVTSAQKNPTAFYLCASSAGTKNTEAFFGQGTRLTVV.

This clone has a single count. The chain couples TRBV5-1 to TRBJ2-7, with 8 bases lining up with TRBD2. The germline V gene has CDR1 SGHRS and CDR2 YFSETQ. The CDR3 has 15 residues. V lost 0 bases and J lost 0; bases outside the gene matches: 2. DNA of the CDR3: TGCGCCAGCAGCTTGGCCGGGACTAGCTCCTACGAGCAGTACTTC. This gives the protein CASSLAGTSSYEQYF.